Sequencing of this TCR beta chain was carried out in a study of blood T cell repertoires in COVID-19. Only in-frame clones appear in the TCRdb table, and some are missing; sequencing was by immunoSEQ multiplex PCR. The sample yields fewer than 500,000 clones, 87% seen once. Comment on this clone: This CDR3 is also generated by other DNA sequences in the sample.

Losses at the gene ends were 3 bases for V and 0 bases for J; bases not matched to a gene: 3. Germline V gene lookup returns CDR1 KGHSH and CDR2 LQKENI. This CDR3 has 15 amino acids. The sequencing input was PBMCs or T cells enriched from blood (not recorded which). V usage is TRBV18 and J usage is TRBJ2-7; 9 positions match TRBD1. The TCR was taken from a woman in her late teens or twenties who had recovered from COVID-19. CDR3 protein: CASSPGTGTSYEQYF. The CDR3, as DNA: TGTGCCAGCTCACCGGGGACAGGGACCTCCTACGAGCAGTACTTC.